What follows describes a single TCR beta chain. Its cognate antigen is unknown. The V gene end was trimmed by 2 bases and the J gene end by 2 bases; junction bases not matched to a gene: 5. Germline V lookup: CDR1 MNHEY, CDR2 SMNVEV (reference sequence). The length of the CDR3 is 15 residues. Naive CD8 cells, CD45RO-negative and positively selected for CCR7, excluded terminally differentiated effector memory CD45RA+ cells. This entry is derived from a study of shared clonotypes between healthy human individuals. Study details: Per donor, three plates held CD4 naive cells, three held CD4 memory, two held CD8 naive and one held CD8 memory. The study's findings and limits: At large depth, rarefaction still showed sorted-subset sequencing to be incomplete. Compared with clonotypes that all four donors shared, non-shared clonotypes had lower generation probabilities.

Some clones are missing from TCRdb's copy, which holds only in-frame ones; the method was immunoSEQ multiplex PCR. The data hold around 580,000 clones, with 95% to 98% observed a single time. Sequencing was performed on naive CD8+ T cells sorted from blood. This sequence originates from a man aged 30 to 45 in good health. The chain is built from TRBV27 and TRBJ2-7; 8 positions match TRBD1. This CDR3 reads CASSLMGTGTYEQYF. In nucleotides, the CDR3 is TGTGCCAGCAGTTTAATGGGGACAGGCACCTACGAGCAGTACTTC.